This T cell receptor (beta chain) was observed in a study of CD39 and CD103 CD8 tumor-infiltrating T cells. The V and J ends lost 5 bases and 1 base, in that order; junction bases with no gene match: 3. The germline V gene encodes CDR1 SEHNR and CDR2 FQNEAQ (reference sequence). The CDR3 is 15 residues long. TCRdb's copy holds only in-frame clones and misses some; the assay was immunoSEQ multiplex PCR. The profile shows roughly 18,000 clones, 85% to 95% of them singletons. Patients were not receiving therapy at sample collection. This TCR was sampled from a human donor with head and neck squamous cell carcinoma. This chain joins TRBV7-9 and TRBJ2-3; TRBD2 matches at 10 bases. Sequencing input: CD8+ T cells sorted from blood. Specified subset: total memory CD8 T cells (CD45RA-CCR7+/-) from blood or uninvolved lymph node. The CDR3 DNA is TGTGCCAGCAGCCGTGGGACTAGCGGCACAGATACGCAGTATTTT. Its protein is CASSRGTSGTDTQYF. The whole variable domain, remainder taken from reference TRBV7-9 and TRBJ2-3, is DTGVSQNPRHKITKRGQNVTFRCDPISEHNRLYWYRQTLGQGPEFLTYFQNEAQLEKSRLLSDRFSAERPKGSFSTLEIQRTEQGDSAMYLCASSRGTSGTDTQYFGPGTRLTVL.